This T cell receptor beta chain is from a study of OX40 agonist ivuxolimab in advanced cancers. For context, the study as a whole: The costimulatory receptor OX40 (CD134) was targeted by ivuxolimab, a fully human IgG2 agonistic monoclonal antibody. Intravenous ivuxolimab was administered to patients every 2 weeks at six dose levels: 0.01, 0.1, 0.3, 1.5, 3 and 10 mg/kg. Of the approximately 53 patients in dose escalation, 19 had hepatocellular carcinoma, about 15 had melanoma, 9 had renal cell carcinoma and 9 had head and neck cancer. A male proportion of under 85% and a mean age of approximately 60 years, ranging from 23 to 79, were recorded for the dose-escalation cohort. Patients were allowed to have had prior anti-PD-1, anti-PD-L1 or anti-CTLA-4 therapy, and approximately 43% of the dose-escalation patients had previously received checkpoint inhibitors. Partial responses occurred in three dose-escalation patients, of whom one had hepatocellular carcinoma and two had cutaneous melanoma. The purpose of peripheral TCRbeta sequencing was to test whether ivuxolimab changed TCR sequence diversity and led to clonal T-cell expansion. The paper reports the monotherapy dose-escalation portion (N = 52 patients) of the phase I ivuxolimab trial. Study-level results and caveats: Clonal expansion of both CD4+ and CD8+ blood T cells was observed from baseline to week 6 at doses 0.1 to 3.0 mg/kg. Partial responders in the 0.1-3.0 mg/kg groups had among the lowest normalized peripheral clonal expansion, especially among CD8+ T cells. The antigen specificity of the clonally expanded peripheral T cells was not determined. Low levels of normalized T-cell clonal expansion were also shown by some nonresponding patients. On average, CD8+ T cells showed more expanded clones than CD4+ T cells after ivuxolimab.

Genomic DNA was isolated from the sorted cells so that the TCRbeta CDR3 region could be sequenced. TCRbeta CDR3 regions were sequenced using the immunoSEQ Assay. The source is immuneACCESS, and TCRdb retained only in-frame sequences with V and J called. Part of the clones is not carried over; for the studies checked, unresolved V genes explain less than half of this, and the remainder is unexplained. The sample profile shows about 110,000 clones; approximately 89% of them were found once. 0.66% of the sample is held by the ten biggest clonotypes. For this clone: It lacks a known antigen. Base qualities are missing; no much larger clone stands one base away.

The CDR3 has 20 amino acids, counting the end cysteine and phenylalanine. The DNA shown is the 60-base CDR3, in frame from base 1. Germline trimming: 1 base from V, 0 bases from J; junction bases outside gene matches: 13. Taken from the germline V gene, the CDR1 and CDR2 loops are SGHDN and FVKESK. Patients with a history of autoimmune disease or receiving systemic immunosuppression were excluded from the trial. In every dose cohort, peripheral blood was drawn for TCR sequencing at baseline, cycle 4 day 1, and cycle 7 day 1. The samples were taken from a phase I, first-in-human, multicenter, open-label dose-escalation trial of ivuxolimab. Adults with locally advanced or metastatic melanoma, renal cell, hepatocellular, or head and neck squamous cell carcinoma were enrolled in the trial. CD4+ and CD8+ T cells were sorted separately from peripheral blood before TCR sequencing.

The sequence joins TRBV14 to TRBJ1-5, with 9 bases aligning to TRBD1. The sample consisted of CD4+ or CD8+ T cells sorted from blood, taken in a trial of the OX40 agonist ivuxolimab. This sequence was found in an adult with an advanced solid tumor such as melanoma, head and neck, liver or kidney cancer. CDR3 loop: CASSQGDRVAFVDSNQPQHF. DNA sequence: TGTGCCAGCAGCCAAGGGGACAGGGTGGCATTTGTCGATAGCAATCAGCCCCAGCATTTT. Here the CDR3 is joined to the reference TRBV14 and TRBJ1-5 genes, and the full variable domain is: EAGVTQFPSHSVIEKGQTVTLRCDPISGHDNLYWYRRVMGKEIKFLLHFVKESKQDESGMPNNRFLAERTGGTYSTLKVQPAELEDSGVYFCASSQGDRVAFVDSNQPQHFGDGTRLSIL.